The clone carrying this TCR beta chain has a count of ten or more. Antigen unknown. A much larger clone differs from this one at a single base, so this may be a read error. This CDR3 has 13 residues. V shed 2 bases and J 3 bases; nucleotides not matched to a gene: 0. Germline CDR1 SEHNR, CDR2 FQNEAQ (reference sequence). TCR beta VDJ and CDR3 profiling used genomic DNA as template. TCRdb re-called the reads through MiXCR, storing one row per CDR3 protein. The sample lists about 210,000 distinct CDR3 sequences; around 32% were seen once. The data belong to a study of CD8+CD57+ T cells in acquired aplastic anemia. Study-level information: As sequenced from healthy donors, CD4+ cells averaged roughly 11 million reads. Study-wide results and limits: Patients had around 30 CD8+ CDR3 sequences in common with controls (the shared set). Patients and controls had CD8+ Simpson's diversity values that were not significantly distinct.

The genes are TRBV7-9 and TRBJ1-1, with 7 nucleotides matching TRBD1. Material: sorted CD4+, CD8+, or CD8+CD57+ T cells (not recorded which) from PBMCs. The origin of this receptor is a human donor in good health, serving as a control. CDR3 sequence reads: CASSLTGDTEAFF. The CDR3 nucleotides are TGTGCCAGCAGCTTAACAGGGGACACTGAAGCTTTCTTT.